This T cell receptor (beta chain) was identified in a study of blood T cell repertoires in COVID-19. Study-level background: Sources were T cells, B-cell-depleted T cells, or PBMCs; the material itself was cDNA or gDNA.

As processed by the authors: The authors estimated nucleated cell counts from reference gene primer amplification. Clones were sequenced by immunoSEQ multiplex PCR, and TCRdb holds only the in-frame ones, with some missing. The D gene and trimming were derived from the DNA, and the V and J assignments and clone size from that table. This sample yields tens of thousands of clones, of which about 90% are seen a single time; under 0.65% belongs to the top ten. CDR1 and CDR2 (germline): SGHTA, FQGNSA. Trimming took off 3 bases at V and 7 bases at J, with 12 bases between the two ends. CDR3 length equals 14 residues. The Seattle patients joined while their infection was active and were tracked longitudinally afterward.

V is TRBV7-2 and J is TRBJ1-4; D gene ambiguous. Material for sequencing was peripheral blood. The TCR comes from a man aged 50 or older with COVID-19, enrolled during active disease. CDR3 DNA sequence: TGTGCCAGCAGCTTGAGTCACGCGGCTGAAAAACTGTTTTTT. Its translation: CASSLSHAAEKLFF.